The entry below describes one T cell receptor beta chain. Its antigen is not identified. These data come from a study of circulating and synovial CD4+ cells in juvenile arthritis. The length of the CDR3 is 15 residues. Trimming took 0 bases from V and 0 from J, leaving 10 bases between them. Germline CDR1 SGHRS, CDR2 YFSETQ. Study observations and caveats: Shared-clonotype fractions with synovium likely underestimate full repertoire overlap. Some such blood samples were as oligoclonal as synovium.

Sequenced samples came from active juvenile idiopathic arthritis patients. Clones were read by immunoSEQ multiplex PCR, and TCRdb kept only the in-frame ones, dropping some. This table has around 35,000 clones, nearly 97% appearing once. The chain carries TRBV5-1 and TRBJ2-7; D is ambiguous. The clonotype comes from a human donor with juvenile idiopathic arthritis. The sequencing input was CD4+ T cells from blood. The chain's CDR3 is CASSLDPTSSYEQYF. As DNA, the CDR3 is TGCGCCAGCAGCTTGGATCCCACGAGCTCCTACGAGCAGTACTTC.